This T cell receptor (beta chain) was identified during a study of blood T cell repertoires in COVID-19. Clones were read by immunoSEQ multiplex PCR, and TCRdb kept only the in-frame ones, dropping some. The sample yields under 250,000 clones, 80% seen once. Looked up from germline, CDR1 is MNHEY and CDR2 is SMNVEV (reference sequence). Trimming removed 6 bases at V and 0 bases at J, with 14 bases between. This CDR3 spans 15 amino acids. The source material was peripheral blood. The chain carries TRBV27 and TRBJ1-1; no clear D. The receptor was isolated from a woman between 65 and 79 years old with acute or convalescent COVID-19. In DNA, the CDR3 is TGTGCCAGCAGGGTCCTCAGGTACATGAACACTGAAGCTTTCTTT. Translating gives CASRVLRYMNTEAFF.